This TCR beta chain was identified during a study of T cell changes during pregnancy in multiple sclerosis (dated 2019 in TCRdb). Broadly, across the study: In women with multiple sclerosis, the researchers looked at how the T cell repertoire shifted as pregnancy progressed.

There are 13 amino acids in the CDR3, from cysteine to phenylalanine inclusive. Just CDR3 DNA is preserved here, 39 bases in frame from base 1. At the junction V is shortened by 2 bases and J by 5 bases, with 11 bases in between. CDR1 and CDR2 are read off the germline V gene (reference sequence) as SGHNT and YYREEE. The method was the immunoSEQ multiplex PCR assay. TCRdb's version of the immuneACCESS table is confined to in-frame rearrangements and falls short of the full clone set. An unresolved V gene accounts for under half of the shortfall where checked; the remainder is of unknown origin. The sample table holds 85,000 to 100,000 clones, of which 80% to 95% were seen once. 1.5% to 1.9% of the sample goes to the ten largest clones. Comments on this clone: Its antigen remains undetermined. Within one base of it there is no much larger clone, and no base qualities were kept.

The rearranged segments are TRBV5-4 and TRBJ2-7, with TRBD2 as a weak D call on 6 bases. Sequenced material: peripheral blood, taken in the first trimester of pregnancy. This receptor was identified in a female donor with multiple sclerosis, enrolled in a pregnancy study. The nucleotide sequence is given as TGTGCCAGCAGCTTTTTCGGGGAGGACGAGCAGTACTTC. The encoded protein is CASSFFGEDEQYF.